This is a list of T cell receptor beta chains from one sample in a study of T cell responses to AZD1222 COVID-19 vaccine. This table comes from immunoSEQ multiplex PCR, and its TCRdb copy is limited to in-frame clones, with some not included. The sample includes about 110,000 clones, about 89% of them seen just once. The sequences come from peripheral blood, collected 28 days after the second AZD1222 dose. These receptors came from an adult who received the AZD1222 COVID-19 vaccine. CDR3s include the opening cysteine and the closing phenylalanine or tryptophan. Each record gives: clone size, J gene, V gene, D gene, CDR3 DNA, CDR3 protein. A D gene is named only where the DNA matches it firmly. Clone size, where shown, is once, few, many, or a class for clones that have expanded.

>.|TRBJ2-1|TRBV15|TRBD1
TGTGCCACCAGCAGAGATAGGCTGACAGGGGGCAATGAGCAGTTCTTC
CATSRDRLTGGNEQFF
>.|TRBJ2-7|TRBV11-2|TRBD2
TGTGCCAGCAGCTTAGGGTCTAGCGGGACCTCCGAGCAGTACTTC
CASSLGSSGTSEQYF
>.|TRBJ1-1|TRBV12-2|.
TGTGCAAGTCGCTCCACCCCGGGAGGGCCTGAGGGTTCAGGGGGAACTGAAGCTTTCTTT
CASRSTPGGPEGSGGTEAFF
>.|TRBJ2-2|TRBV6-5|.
TGTGCCAGCAGTTACTATGCCGGGGAGCTGTTTTTT
CASSYYAGELFF
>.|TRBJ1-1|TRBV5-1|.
TGCGCCAGCAGGGAACAGGGAAACACTGAAGCTTTCTTT
CASREQGNTEAFF
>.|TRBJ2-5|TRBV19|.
TGTGCCAGTAGTTTCGGACTACAAGAGACCCAGTACTTC
CASSFGLQETQYF
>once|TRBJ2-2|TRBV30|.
TGTGCCTGGAGTGTAACCGGGGAGCTGTTTTTT
CAWSVTGELFF
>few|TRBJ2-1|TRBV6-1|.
TGTGCCAGCAGTGAAGCGAGATGGGGTCACAATGAGCAGTTCTTC
CASSEARWGHNEQFF
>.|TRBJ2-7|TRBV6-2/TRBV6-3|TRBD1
TGTGCCAGCAGTTTCCCCCGGGACAGGGGGCAGTACGAGCAGTACTTC
CASSFPRDRGQYEQYF
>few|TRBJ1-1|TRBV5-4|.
TGTGCCAGCAGCTTGGAGACAGGACGCACTGAAGCTTTCTTT
CASSLETGRTEAFF
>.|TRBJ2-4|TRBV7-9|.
TGTGCCAGCAGCTTAACCGTGGGAGGACCCAAAAACATTCAGTACTTC
CASSLTVGGPKNIQYF
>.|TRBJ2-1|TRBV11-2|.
TGTGCCAGCAGCTTAGATGTGGATGGGAGAAGCGGGCAAATTTACAATGAGCAGTTCTTC
CASSLDVDGRSGQIYNEQFF
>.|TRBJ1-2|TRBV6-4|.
TGTGCCAGCAGTGACTCGAATAGGGGCGGCTATGGCTACACCTTC
CASSDSNRGGYGYTF
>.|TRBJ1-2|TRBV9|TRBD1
TGTGCCAGCAGCGTAGGACAGGGGAAGGTCTATGGCTACACCTTC
CASSVGQGKVYGYTF
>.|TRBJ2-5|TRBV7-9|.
TGTGCCAGCAGCACCCCCCAAGAGACCCAGTACTTC
CASSTPQETQYF
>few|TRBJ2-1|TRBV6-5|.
TGTGCCAGCAAAAGGGTACGGGGTGGAAACAATGAGCAGTTCTTC
CASKRVRGGNNEQFF
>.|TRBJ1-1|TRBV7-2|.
TGTGCCAGCAGCCAGAGACAGAGAAACACTGAAGCTTTCTTT
CASSQRQRNTEAFF
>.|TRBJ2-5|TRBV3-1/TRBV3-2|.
TGTGCCAGCATTCACTTCGGGGGAGAGACCCAGTACTTC
CASIHFGGETQYF
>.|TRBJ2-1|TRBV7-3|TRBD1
TGTGCCAGCAGCTTACTAACGGGACAGGGTGCGAATGAGCAGTTCTTC
CASSLLTGQGANEQFF
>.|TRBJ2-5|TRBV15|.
TGTGCCACCAGCAGAGGGGACACGGTAGGGCAAGAGACCCAGTACTTC
CATSRGDTVGQETQYF
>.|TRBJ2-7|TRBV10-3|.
TGTGCCATCAGTGAGGGCGCTGCCGCCTACGAGCAGTACTTC
CAISEGAAAYEQYF
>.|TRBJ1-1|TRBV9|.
TGTGCCAGCAGCGTAGGTTCGCTGGGGAATACTGAAGCTTTCTTT
CASSVGSLGNTEAFF
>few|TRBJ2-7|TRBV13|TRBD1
TGTGCCAGCAGCGCGGACAGGAGCTCCTACGAGCAGTACTTC
CASSADRSSYEQYF
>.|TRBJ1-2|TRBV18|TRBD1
TGTGCCAGCTCACCTGGGGAGGGGGCGAATGGCTACACCTTC
CASSPGEGANGYTF